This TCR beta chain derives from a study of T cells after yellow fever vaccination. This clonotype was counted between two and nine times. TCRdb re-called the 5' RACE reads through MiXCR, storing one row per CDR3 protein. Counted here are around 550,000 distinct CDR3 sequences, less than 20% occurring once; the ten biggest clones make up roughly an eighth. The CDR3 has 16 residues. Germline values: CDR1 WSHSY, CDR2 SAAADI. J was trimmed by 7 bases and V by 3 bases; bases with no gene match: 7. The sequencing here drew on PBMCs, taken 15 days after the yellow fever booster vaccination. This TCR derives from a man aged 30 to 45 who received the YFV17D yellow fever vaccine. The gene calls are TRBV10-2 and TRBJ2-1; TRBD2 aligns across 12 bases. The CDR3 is CASSDPSGRAVNEQFF. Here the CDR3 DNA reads TGCGCCAGCAGTGACCCTAGCGGGAGGGCCGTTAATGAGCAGTTCTTC.